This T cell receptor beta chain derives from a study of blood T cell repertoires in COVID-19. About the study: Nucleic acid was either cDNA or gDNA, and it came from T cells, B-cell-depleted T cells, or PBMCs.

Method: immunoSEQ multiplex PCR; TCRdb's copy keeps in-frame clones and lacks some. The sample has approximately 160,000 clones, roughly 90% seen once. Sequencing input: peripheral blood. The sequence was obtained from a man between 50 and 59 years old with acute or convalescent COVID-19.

CDR3 bases: TGTGCCAGCAGCTTAGGTCTAGGGGGCCAAGAGACCCAGTACTTC. Translating gives CASSLGLGGQETQYF. V and J are TRBV7-3 and TRBJ2-5; maybe TRBD1 (6 bases). There are 15 residues in the CDR3. Germline V gene sequence: CDR1 SGHTA, CDR2 FQGTGA. The ends were cut back, 2 bases at V and 1 base at J, with 11 bases in the middle.